A single T cell receptor beta chain is shown here with its context. This entry comes from a study of T cell changes during pregnancy in multiple sclerosis. Trimming took off 4 bases at V and 4 bases at J, with 14 bases between the two ends. CDR3 length: 14 residues. Germline CDR1 and CDR2: SGHTS and YDEGEE. The method was immunoSEQ multiplex PCR; TCRdb's version includes in-frame clones alone and lacks a portion of them. Here the sample spans tens of thousands of clones, 93% being singletons. This TCR was sampled from a female donor with multiple sclerosis, enrolled in a pregnancy study. V gene TRBV5-8 combines with J gene TRBJ2-5; possible D gene TRBD1, 6 bases. The sample in question was peripheral blood, obtained in the second trimester of pregnancy. CDR3 amino acids: CASSLRGSGETQYF. In DNA, the CDR3 is TGTGCCAGCAGCCTCAGGGGTTCAGGAGAGACCCAGTACTTC.